These T cell receptor beta chains were read from a single sample in a study of blood T cell repertoires in COVID-19. Clones were read by immunoSEQ multiplex PCR, and TCRdb kept only the in-frame ones, dropping some. The table has about 270,000 clones, 91% seen once. Sequenced material: PBMCs or T cells enriched from blood (not recorded which). The source of these receptors is a man aged 35-49 years who had been exposed to COVID-19. The CDR3 runs from the conserved cysteine through the conserved F or W. Fields, in order: clone size, J gene, D gene, V gene, CDR3 DNA, CDR3 protein. D genes are given only for firm matches. Not all rows give a size; the values are once, few, many and, for expanded clones, a class.

NA	TRBJ1-3	NA	TRBV3-1/TRBV3-2	TGTGCCAGCAGCCAAGCGTCAGGACAGAAACTTCACTCTGGAAACACCATATATTTT	CASSQASGQKLHSGNTIYF
NA	TRBJ1-4	NA	TRBV9	TGTGCCAGCAGCGTAGGGGGGCGTGATGAAAAACTGTTTTTT	CASSVGGRDEKLFF
NA	TRBJ2-1	NA	TRBV19	TGTGCCAGTAGTATAATCGTCGGGACCTACAATGAGCAGTTCTTC	CASSIIVGTYNEQFF
once	TRBJ2-7	TRBD2	TRBV5-6	TGTGCCAGCAGCTTAGGGACTAGCGGGGCCTACGAGCAGTACTTC	CASSLGTSGAYEQYF
once	TRBJ2-5	TRBD2	TRBV27	TGTGCCAGCAGTCCGGGCGGGAGAGAGACCCAGTACTTC	CASSPGGRETQYF
NA	TRBJ2-3	TRBD1	TRBV12-5	TGTGCTAGTGGTTTGGTACTAGGGGGCGCAGATACGCAGTATTTT	CASGLVLGGADTQYF
NA	TRBJ2-1	TRBD1	TRBV4-1	TGCGCCAGCAGCCAAGATACAGGGGGCAATGAGCAGTTCTTC	CASSQDTGGNEQFF
NA	TRBJ2-7	NA	TRBV7-9	TGTGCCAGCAGCTCGGAGAACTTATACGAGCAGTACTTC	CASSSENLYEQYF
NA	TRBJ1-2	NA	TRBV6-5	TGTGCCAGCACGACAGTTAACTATGGCTACACCTTC	CASTTVNYGYTF
NA	TRBJ2-5	TRBD1	TRBV7-9	TGTGCCAGCAGCGACAGGGGCCAGTACCAAGAGACCCAGTACTTC	CASSDRGQYQETQYF
NA	TRBJ2-2	TRBD2	TRBV10-1	TGCGCCAGCAGCGACGGGACTAGCGGGAGGGGACAAAGATCCGGGGAGCTGTTTTTT	CASSDGTSGRGQRSGELFF
NA	TRBJ2-3	NA	TRBV12-5	TGTGCTAGTGCCCCGAGCACAGATACGCAGTATTTT	CASAPSTDTQYF
NA	TRBJ1-2	TRBD1	TRBV7-3	TGTGCCAGCAGCTCGGGGACAGGGATCGGCTACACCTTC	CASSSGTGIGYTF
NA	TRBJ1-1	NA	TRBV6-5	TGTGCCAGCAGATCGACAGAAGTGAACACTGAAGCTTTCTTT	CASRSTEVNTEAFF
many	TRBJ1-6	NA	TRBV6-5	TGTGCCAGCAGTCCAGGGATTTCACCCCTCCACTTT	CASSPGISPLHF
NA	TRBJ1-4	NA	TRBV3-1/TRBV3-2	TGTGCCAGCAGCCTGACAGACTCTAATGAAAAACTGTTTTTT	CASSLTDSNEKLFF
NA	TRBJ2-5	NA	TRBV24-1	TGTGCCACCAGTGATTTGGGTGGAGGGGACGAGACCCAGTACTTC	CATSDLGGGDETQYF
NA	TRBJ1-1	TRBD1	TRBV28	TGTGCCAGCAGTTGGGGACAGCCGAACACTGAAGCTTTCTTT	CASSWGQPNTEAFF
few	TRBJ1-6	NA	TRBV3-1/TRBV3-2	TGTGCCAGCAGTGACGGGCACGCGGGCTCACCCCTCCACTTT	CASSDGHAGSPLHF
few	TRBJ1-5	NA	TRBV19	TGTGCCAGTAGTATAGAAGGTCAGGGGAATCAGCCCCAGCATTTT	CASSIEGQGNQPQHF
NA	TRBJ1-1	NA	TRBV19	TGTGCCAGTAGACTTGGGGGACTCACCGGGACTGAAGCTTTCTTT	CASRLGGLTGTEAFF
NA	TRBJ2-5	TRBD2	TRBV19	TGTGCCAGTAGTATAGCGGGAGGGAAAGAGACCCAGTACTTC	CASSIAGGKETQYF
NA	TRBJ2-2	NA	TRBV14	TGTGCCAGCAGCCGGTACGGCCGGGCCGGGGAGCTGTTTTTT	CASSRYGRAGELFF
NA	TRBJ1-2	TRBD1	TRBV3-1/TRBV3-2	TGTGCCAGCAGCCAGGGACAGCTGATAAGGAACTATGGCTACACCTTC	CASSQGQLIRNYGYTF
NA	TRBJ2-7	NA	TRBV4-1	TGCGCCAGCAGCTTAAACTCAGGGGTCGGGTACGAGCAGTACTTC	CASSLNSGVGYEQYF